The 18 T cell receptor beta chains below come from one sample, sequenced in a study of cytomegalovirus exposure and HLA in healthy donors. PCR involved 60 Vbeta and 13 Jbeta primers. Clones were sequenced by immunoSEQ multiplex PCR, and TCRdb holds only the in-frame ones, with some missing. The table lists over 90,000 clones, 65% to 75% of them singletons. Material: PBMCs. The source is a woman in her 70s in good health and CMV-seropositive.

This chain connects TRBV7-3 to TRBJ2-3; D is perhaps TRBD1 (5 bases). With 2 bases removed from V and 2 bases from J, the gap between germline ends came to 11 bases. CDR1 SGHTA and CDR2 FQGTGA come from the germline V gene. There are 15 residues in the CDR3. CDR3 sequence (DNA): TGTGCCAGCAGCTTATCCCAGGGAACCACAGATACGCAGTATTTT. Its protein is CASSLSQGTTDTQYF.

This clone was seen a handful of times. CDR3 DNA: TGTGCCAGCAGTGTGGCGGGAGATACGCAGTATTTT. As protein: CASSVAGDTQYF. The chain combines TRBV7-3 with TRBJ2-3, with D possibly TRBD2 on 5 matching bases. CDR1 is SGHTA and CDR2 is FQGTGA in the germline V gene. The CDR3 extends over 12 amino acids. V was trimmed by 6 bases and J by 5 bases, leaving 9 bases between them.

The chain joins TRBV6-1 to TRBJ2-3, with 7 positions matching TRBD1. V lost 6 bases and J lost 5; bases outside the gene matches: 5. The CDR3 covers 13 residues. Germline lookup yields CDR1 MNHNS and CDR2 SASEGT. The CDR3 nucleotides are TGTGCCAGCAGAGGGGGCAGGCGAGATACGCAGTATTTT. Protein sequence: CASRGGRRDTQYF.

This clone came up a few times. V is TRBV27 and J is TRBJ2-1; TRBD2 aligns across 8 bases. With 3 bases clipped from V and 3 bases from J, the junction kept 13 bases outside the gene matches. This CDR3 has 18 amino acids. Germline lookup yields CDR1 MNHEY and CDR2 SMNVEV (reference sequence). CDR3 residues: CASSLGLAGSGGYNEQFF. Here the CDR3 DNA reads TGTGCCAGCAGTTTGGGGCTAGCGGGCTCGGGGGGCTACAATGAGCAGTTCTTC.

CDR3 nucleotide sequence: TGTGCCAGCAGCCCACCCAGCGGGAGGAACACCGGGGAGCTGTTTTTT. Translated, it gives CASSPPSGRNTGELFF. This rearrangement joins TRBV7-3 to TRBJ2-2, with 8 bases aligning to TRBD2. The germline CDR1 and CDR2 sequences are SGHTA and FQGTGA. The V gene end was trimmed by 5 bases and the J gene end by 1 base; junction bases not matched to a gene: 6. The CDR3 covers 16 residues.

Remarks on this clone: A junction end diverges from the germline sequence, so it may reflect a read error. The V gene is TRBV7-7, the J gene TRBJ2-3; D is possibly TRBD2 (6 bases). CDR3 length: 14 amino acids. Looked up from germline, CDR1 is SSHAT and CDR2 is FNYEAQ (reference sequence). DNA for the CDR3: TGTGCTAGCAGCTTAGATATTCGGGGGGATACGCAGTATTTT. The encoded protein is CASSLDIRGDTQYF.

The chain employs TRBV27 and TRBJ2-5, with TRBD2 identical over 11 bases. Trimming cost V 6 bases and J 4 bases; bases outside gene matches: 13. Germline lookup yields CDR1 MNHEY and CDR2 SMNVEV (reference sequence). The CDR3 is 17 amino acids. The CDR3 is CASRPLAGVFGRETQYF. CDR3 nucleotide sequence: TGTGCCAGCAGGCCACTAGCGGGGGTATTTGGGAGAGAGACCCAGTACTTC.

This clone has only a few counts. V and J are TRBV19 and TRBJ2-7; D possibly corresponds to TRBD1 (5 bases). Germline CDR1 LNHDA, CDR2 SQIVND (reference sequence). V lost 6 bases, J lost 3 bases, and 18 bases lay in between. This CDR3 region has 15 residues. The CDR3: CASSRYLRDGYEQYF. The CDR3 DNA follows: TGTGCCAGTAGCCGTTACCTCAGGGATGGCTACGAGCAGTACTTC.

The J gene is TRBJ2-7, the V gene TRBV10-2; a possible D gene is TRBD1 (6 bases). Germline CDR1 and CDR2: WSHSY and SAAADI. CDR3 length: 14 amino acids. V was shortened by 6 bases and J by 3 bases, with 15 bases between the two germline ends. CDR3 sequence: CASRVRDTHYEQYF. In DNA form, the CDR3 reads TGCGCCAGCAGGGTCCGGGACACCCACTACGAGCAGTACTTC.

The rearrangement joins TRBV6-1 to TRBJ2-1; 11 bases match TRBD1. Germline-derived CDR1 and CDR2 are MNHNS and SASEGT. This CDR3 has 13 residues. The V and J ends lost 10 bases and 7 bases, in that order; junction bases with no gene match: 6. CDR3 DNA sequence: TGTGCCAACCGGGACAGGGGGAGTAATGAGCAGTTCTTC. Translating it yields CANRDRGSNEQFF.

There are a few counts of this clone. This chain connects TRBV29-1 to TRBJ2-1; TRBD2 is a possible D gene (7 bases). The V and J ends lost 3 bases and 2 bases respectively, with 20 bases between them. The CDR3 contains 17 residues. From germline, CDR1 is SQVTM and CDR2 ANQGSEA. CDR3 in amino acids: CSVDPRGGGGTYNEQFF. In DNA form, the CDR3 reads TGCAGCGTTGACCCCCGCGGGGGCGGGGGAACCTACAATGAGCAGTTCTTC.

The V call is TRBV27, the J call TRBJ1-2; 8 bases line up with TRBD1. The CDR3 runs to 11 residues. V was clipped by 10 bases and J by 6 bases; unmatched bases: 4. Germline V gene data show CDR1 as MNHEY and CDR2 as SMNVEV (reference sequence). CDR3 residues: CATSTGDGYTF. CDR3 sequence (DNA): TGTGCCACCTCGACAGGGGATGGCTACACCTTC.

This clone was counted only a few times. DNA of the CDR3: TGTGCCAGCAGCCAGGGGACAGGATATGGCTACACCTTC. Translating it yields CASSQGTGYGYTF. V and J are TRBV4-2 and TRBJ1-2, with 8 bases matching TRBD1. Looked up from germline, CDR1 is LGHNA and CDR2 is YNFKEQ. V lost 3 bases to trimming and J lost 5 bases; unmatched junction nucleotides: 2. The CDR3 runs 13 residues.

The chain couples TRBV28 to TRBJ2-7, with D maybe TRBD1 (5 bases). Germline-derived CDR1 and CDR2 are MDHEN and SYDVKM. The CDR3 sequence is 13 residues long. Trimming took 6 bases from V and 0 from J, leaving 9 bases between them. CDR3 in amino acids: CASSIGHSYEQYF. The CDR3 nucleotides are TGTGCCAGCAGCATAGGACACTCCTACGAGCAGTACTTC.

This clone was seen a few times. CDR3 loop: CASSLGRTGSSPNYGYTF. CDR3 DNA sequence: TGTGCCAGCAGCTTAGGTCGGACAGGGAGTTCCCCTAACTATGGCTACACCTTC. This sequence joins TRBV7-9 and TRBJ1-2, with TRBD1 matching 8 bases. V shed 1 base, J shed 0 bases, and the junction held 10 bases outside the gene matches. The CDR3 has 18 amino acids. Germline V lookup: CDR1 SEHNR, CDR2 FQNEAQ (reference sequence).

The chain joins TRBV19 to TRBJ2-1; 8 nucleotides match TRBD1. Germline values: CDR1 LNHDA, CDR2 SQIVND (reference sequence). The CDR3 consists of 15 residues. V was clipped by 9 bases and J by 8 bases; unmatched bases: 15. CDR3 loop: CASRGQVAPGDEQFF. Here the CDR3 DNA reads TGTGCCAGCAGGGGGCAGGTAGCGCCTGGGGATGAGCAGTTCTTC.

The chain uses TRBV4-1 and TRBJ2-2, with TRBD2 identical over 12 bases. The CDR3 length is 18 residues. J gave up 6 bases and V 0 bases, and 8 bases lay outside the gene matches. Germline assignment: CDR1 MGHRA and CDR2 YSYEKL. The CDR3 loop is CASSQDILAGGVAGELFF. The CDR3 DNA follows: TGCGCCAGCAGCCAAGATATACTAGCGGGAGGAGTCGCCGGGGAGCTGTTTTTT.

The chain carries TRBV9 and TRBJ1-1; TRBD1 matches at 9 bases. CDR1 SGDLS and CDR2 YYNGEE come from the germline V gene. V lost 5 bases, J lost 5 bases, and 7 bases stayed unmatched. The CDR3 has 14 amino acids. CDR3 amino acids: CASSRTGEGTEAFF. DNA of the CDR3: TGTGCCAGCAGTCGGACAGGGGAGGGGACTGAAGCTTTCTTT.